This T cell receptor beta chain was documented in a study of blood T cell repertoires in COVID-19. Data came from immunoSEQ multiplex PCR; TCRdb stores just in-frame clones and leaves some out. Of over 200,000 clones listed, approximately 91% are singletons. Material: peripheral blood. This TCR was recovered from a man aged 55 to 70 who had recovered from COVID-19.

Here the CDR3 reads CASSKTGATEAFF. For the CDR3, the DNA is TGTGCCAGCAGTAAGACAGGGGCCACTGAAGCTTTCTTT. This rearrangement joins TRBV7-4 to TRBJ1-1; 8 bases fit TRBD1. J lost 4 bases, V lost 6 bases, and 4 bases had no gene match. CDR1 is SGHVT and CDR2 is SQSDAQ in the germline V gene. The CDR3 runs to 13 residues.